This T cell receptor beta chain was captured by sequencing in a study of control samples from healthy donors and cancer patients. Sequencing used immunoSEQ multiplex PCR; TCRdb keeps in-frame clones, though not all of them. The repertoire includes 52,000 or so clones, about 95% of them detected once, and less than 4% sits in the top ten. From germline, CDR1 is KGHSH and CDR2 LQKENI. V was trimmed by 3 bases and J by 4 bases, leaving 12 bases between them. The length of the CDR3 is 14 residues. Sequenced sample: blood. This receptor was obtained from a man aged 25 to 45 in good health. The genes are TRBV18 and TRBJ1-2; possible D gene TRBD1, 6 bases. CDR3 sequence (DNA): TGTGCCAGCTCACCCGGACAGCAACCCTATGGCTACACCTTC. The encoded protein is CASSPGQQPYGYTF.